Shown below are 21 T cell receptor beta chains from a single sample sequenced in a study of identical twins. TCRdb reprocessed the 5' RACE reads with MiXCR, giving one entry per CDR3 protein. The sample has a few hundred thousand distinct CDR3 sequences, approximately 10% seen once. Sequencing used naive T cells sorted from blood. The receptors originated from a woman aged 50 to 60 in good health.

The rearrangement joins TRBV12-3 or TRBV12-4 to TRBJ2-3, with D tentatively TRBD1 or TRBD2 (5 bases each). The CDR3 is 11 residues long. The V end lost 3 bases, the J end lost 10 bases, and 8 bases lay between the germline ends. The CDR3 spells CASSFEGPQYF. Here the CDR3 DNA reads TGTGCCAGCAGTTTCGAGGGGCCGCAGTATTTT.

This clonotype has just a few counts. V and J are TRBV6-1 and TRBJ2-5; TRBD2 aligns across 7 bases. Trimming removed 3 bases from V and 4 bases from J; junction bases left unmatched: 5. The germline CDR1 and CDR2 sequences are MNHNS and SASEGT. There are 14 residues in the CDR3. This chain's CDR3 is CASSEISGGETQYF. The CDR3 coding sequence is TGTGCCAGCAGTGAGATCTCGGGGGGAGAGACCCAGTACTTC.

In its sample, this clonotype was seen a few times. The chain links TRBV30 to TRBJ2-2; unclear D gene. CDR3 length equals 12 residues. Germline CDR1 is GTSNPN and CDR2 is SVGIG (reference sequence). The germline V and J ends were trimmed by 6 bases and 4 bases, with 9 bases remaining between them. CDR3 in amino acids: CACTAVTGELFF. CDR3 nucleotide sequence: TGTGCCTGTACGGCGGTCACCGGGGAGCTGTTTTTT.

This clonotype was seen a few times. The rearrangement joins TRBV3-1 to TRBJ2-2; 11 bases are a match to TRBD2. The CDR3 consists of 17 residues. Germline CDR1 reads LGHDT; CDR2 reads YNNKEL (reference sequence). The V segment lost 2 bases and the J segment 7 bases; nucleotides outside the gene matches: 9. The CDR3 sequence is CASSQMTLAGGIGELFF. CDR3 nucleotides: TGTGCCAGCAGCCAAATGACCTTAGCGGGAGGGATCGGGGAGCTGTTTTTT.

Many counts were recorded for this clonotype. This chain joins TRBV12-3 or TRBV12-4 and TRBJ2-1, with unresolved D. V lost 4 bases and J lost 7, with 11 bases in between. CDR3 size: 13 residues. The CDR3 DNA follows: TGTGCCAGCAGTTGGGCGGAGCCAAATGAGCAGTTCTTC. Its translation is CASSWAEPNEQFF.

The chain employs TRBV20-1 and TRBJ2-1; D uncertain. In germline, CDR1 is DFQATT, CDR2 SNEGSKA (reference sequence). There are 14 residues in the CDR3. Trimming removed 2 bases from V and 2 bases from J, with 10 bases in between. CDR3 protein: CSARPAAAYNEQFF. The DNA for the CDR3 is TGCAGTGCTAGACCGGCGGCCGCCTACAATGAGCAGTTCTTC.

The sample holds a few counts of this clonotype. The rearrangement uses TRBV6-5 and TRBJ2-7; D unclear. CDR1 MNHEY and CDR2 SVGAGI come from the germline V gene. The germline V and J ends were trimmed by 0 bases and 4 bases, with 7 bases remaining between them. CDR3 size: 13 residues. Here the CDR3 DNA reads TGTGCCAGCAGTTACTCTGATGGTTACGAGCAGTACTTC. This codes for CASSYSDGYEQYF.

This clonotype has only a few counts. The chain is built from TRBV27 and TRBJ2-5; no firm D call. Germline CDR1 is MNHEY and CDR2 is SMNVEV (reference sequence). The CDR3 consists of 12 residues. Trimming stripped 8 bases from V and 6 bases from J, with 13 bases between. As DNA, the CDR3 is TGTGCCAGCGGAAAGTTTGGGAAGACCCAGTACTTC. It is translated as CASGKFGKTQYF.

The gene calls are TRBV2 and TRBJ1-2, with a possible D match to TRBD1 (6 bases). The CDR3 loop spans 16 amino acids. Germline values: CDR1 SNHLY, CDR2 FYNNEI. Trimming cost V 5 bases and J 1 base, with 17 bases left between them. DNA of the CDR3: TGTGCCAGCAGTCCCGGGACACAGTTTTTTAACTATGGCTACACCTTC. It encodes CASSPGTQFFNYGYTF.

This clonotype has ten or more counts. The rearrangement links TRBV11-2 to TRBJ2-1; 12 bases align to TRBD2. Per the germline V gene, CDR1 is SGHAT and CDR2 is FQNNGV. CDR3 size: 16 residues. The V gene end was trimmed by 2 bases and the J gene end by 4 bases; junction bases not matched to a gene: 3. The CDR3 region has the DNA TGTGCCAGCAGCTTACGGCTAGCGGGAGGGTACAATGAGCAGTTCTTC. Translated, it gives CASSLRLAGGYNEQFF. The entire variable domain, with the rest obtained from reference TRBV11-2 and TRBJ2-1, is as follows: EAGVAQSPRYKIIEKRQSVAFWCNPISGHATLYWYQQILGQGPKLLIQFQNNGVVDDSQLPKDRFSAERLKGVDSTLKIQPAKLEDSAVYLCASSLRLAGGYNEQFFGPGTRLTVL.

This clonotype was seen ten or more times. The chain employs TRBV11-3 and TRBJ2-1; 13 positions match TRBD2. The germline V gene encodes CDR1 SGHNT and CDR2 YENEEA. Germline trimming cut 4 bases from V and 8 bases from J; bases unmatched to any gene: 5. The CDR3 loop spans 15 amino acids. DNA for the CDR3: TGTGCCAGCAGCTCTACTAGCGGGAGGGCCGATGAGCAGTTCTTC. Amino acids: CASSSTSGRADEQFF. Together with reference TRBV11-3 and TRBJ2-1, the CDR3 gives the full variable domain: EAGVVQSPRYKIIEKKQPVAFWCNPISGHNTLYWYLQNLGQGPELLIRYENEEAVDDSQLPKDRFSAERLKGVDSTLKIQPAELGDSAVYLCASSSTSGRADEQFFGPGTRLTVL.

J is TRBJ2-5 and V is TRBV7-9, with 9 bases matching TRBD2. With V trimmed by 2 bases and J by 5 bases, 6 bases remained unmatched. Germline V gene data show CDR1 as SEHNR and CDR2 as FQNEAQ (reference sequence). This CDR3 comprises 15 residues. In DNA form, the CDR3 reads TGTGCCAGCAGCTTAATGTTGCGGGAGGGGGAGACCCAGTACTTC. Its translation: CASSLMLREGETQYF.

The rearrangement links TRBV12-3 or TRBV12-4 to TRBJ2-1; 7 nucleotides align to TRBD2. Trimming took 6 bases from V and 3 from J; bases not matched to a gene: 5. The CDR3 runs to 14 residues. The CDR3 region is CASSEGTIYNEQFF. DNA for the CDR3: TGTGCCAGCAGCGAGGGGACTATCTACAATGAGCAGTTCTTC.

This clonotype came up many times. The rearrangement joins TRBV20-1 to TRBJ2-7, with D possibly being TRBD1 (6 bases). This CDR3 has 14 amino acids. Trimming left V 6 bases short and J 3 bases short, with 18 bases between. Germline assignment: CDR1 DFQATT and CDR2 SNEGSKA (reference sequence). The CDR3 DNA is TGCAGTGCCAATTTCCAGGGGTTGGTCTACGAGCAGTACTTC. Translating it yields CSANFQGLVYEQYF.

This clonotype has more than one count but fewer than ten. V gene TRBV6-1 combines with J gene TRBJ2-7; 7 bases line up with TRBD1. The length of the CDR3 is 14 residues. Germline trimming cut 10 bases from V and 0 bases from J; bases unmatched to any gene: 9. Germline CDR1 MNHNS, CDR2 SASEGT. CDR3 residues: CAIQGNFVSYEQYF. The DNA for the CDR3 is TGTGCCATACAGGGGAATTTTGTCTCCTACGAGCAGTACTTC.

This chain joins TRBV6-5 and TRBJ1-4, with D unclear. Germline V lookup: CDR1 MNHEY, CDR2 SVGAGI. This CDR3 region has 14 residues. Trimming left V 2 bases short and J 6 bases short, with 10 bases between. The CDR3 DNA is TGTGCCAGCAGTTACGCGGGAAGGGATGAAAAACTGTTTTTT. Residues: CASSYAGRDEKLFF.

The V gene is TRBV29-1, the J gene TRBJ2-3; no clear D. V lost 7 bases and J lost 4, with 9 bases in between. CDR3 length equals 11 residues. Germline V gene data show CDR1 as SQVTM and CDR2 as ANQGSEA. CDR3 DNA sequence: TGCAGCGCCAAGTGGGCAGATACGCAGTATTTT. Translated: CSAKWADTQYF.

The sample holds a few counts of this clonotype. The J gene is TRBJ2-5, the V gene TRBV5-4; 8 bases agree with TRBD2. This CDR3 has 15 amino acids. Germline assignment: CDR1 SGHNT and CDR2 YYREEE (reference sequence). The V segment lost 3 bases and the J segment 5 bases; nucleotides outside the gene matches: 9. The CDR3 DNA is TGTGCCAGCAGCTCCCCGGGACTAGAAACGGAGACCCAGTACTTC. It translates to CASSSPGLETETQYF.

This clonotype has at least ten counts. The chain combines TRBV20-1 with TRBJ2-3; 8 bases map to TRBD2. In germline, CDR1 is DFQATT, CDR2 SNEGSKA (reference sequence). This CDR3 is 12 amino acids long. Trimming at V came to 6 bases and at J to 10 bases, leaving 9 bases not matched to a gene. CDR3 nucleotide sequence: TGCAGTGCCCCGGGAGGGCCCATGGCGCAGTATTTT. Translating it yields CSAPGGPMAQYF.

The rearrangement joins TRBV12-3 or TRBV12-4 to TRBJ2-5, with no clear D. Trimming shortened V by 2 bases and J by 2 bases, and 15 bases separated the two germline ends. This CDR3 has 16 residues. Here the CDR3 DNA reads TGTGCCAGCAGTTTATCATTCCCGAGCCTGCAAGAGACCCAGTACTTC. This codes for CASSLSFPSLQETQYF.

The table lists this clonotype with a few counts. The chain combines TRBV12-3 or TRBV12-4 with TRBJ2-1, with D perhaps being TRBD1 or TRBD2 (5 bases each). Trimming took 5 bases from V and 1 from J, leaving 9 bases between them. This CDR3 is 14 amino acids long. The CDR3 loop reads CASSPWGSYNEQFF. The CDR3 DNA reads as TGTGCCAGCAGTCCCTGGGGGTCCTACAATGAGCAGTTCTTC.